The 21 T cell receptor beta chains in this list originate from one sample, sequenced in a study of cytomegalovirus exposure and HLA in healthy donors. Use of 60 Vbeta and 13 Jbeta primers characterized the PCR. Method: immunoSEQ multiplex PCR; TCRdb's copy keeps in-frame clones and lacks some. The sample has 200,000 to 250,000 clones, approximately 79% seen once. The sample comprised PBMCs. The receptor source for this set is a girl aged 2 to 9 in good health and CMV-seronegative.

The J gene is TRBJ1-2, the V gene TRBV5-6; maybe TRBD1 (6 bases). Trimming took 4 bases from V and 2 from J, leaving 9 bases between them. The CDR3 is made up of 13 amino acids. Per the germline V gene, CDR1 is SGHDT and CDR2 is YYEEEE. The CDR3, as DNA: TGTGCCAGCAGCGCACAGGGAAACTATGGCTACACCTTC. Its translation is CASSAQGNYGYTF.

The chain employs TRBV10-3 and TRBJ2-5, with 9 bases identical to TRBD2. The CDR3 length is 14 residues. CDR1 is ENHRY and CDR2 is SYGVKD in the germline V gene. V shed 6 bases and J 4 bases; nucleotides not matched to a gene: 6. The DNA for the CDR3 is TGTGCCATCAGGGGTAGCGGGAGTTCAGAGACCCAGTACTTC. Protein sequence: CAIRGSGSSETQYF.

The chain links TRBV6-1 to TRBJ2-5; 7 nucleotides align to TRBD2. The last part of the DNA fits TRBJ2-7 better; the J call may be wrong. CDR3 size: 15 residues. Looked up from germline, CDR1 is MNHNS and CDR2 is SASEGT. The CDR3 reads CASISGLAASHEQYF. In nucleotides, the CDR3 is TGTGCCAGCATTTCCGGGCTAGCGGCGTCCCACGAGCAGTACTTC.

V and J are TRBV6-6 and TRBJ1-3; weak D call: TRBD1 (5 bases). The CDR3 totals 13 residues. The V end lost 6 bases, the J end lost 2 bases, and 8 bases lay between the germline ends. Germline values: CDR1 MNHNY, CDR2 SVGAGI (reference sequence). In nucleotides, the CDR3 is TGTGCCAGCAGCCAGGGAACTGGAAACACCATATATTTT. It is translated as CASSQGTGNTIYF.

The chain carries TRBV19 and TRBJ1-6; possibly TRBD1 for D (5 bases). Trimming stripped 6 bases from V and 3 bases from J, with 12 bases between. The CDR3 is 15 amino acids. From germline, CDR1 is LNHDA and CDR2 SQIVND (reference sequence). In DNA, the CDR3 is TGTGCCAGTAGCAGCGGGGCTTTCTATAATTCACCCCTCCACTTT. This sequence encodes CASSSGAFYNSPLHF.

This chain uses TRBV29-1 with TRBJ1-2; D gene uncertain. Germline assignment: CDR1 SQVTM and CDR2 ANQGSEA. Trimming took off 7 bases at V and 3 bases at J, with 15 bases between the two ends. CDR3 size: 13 residues. The CDR3 DNA reads TGCAGCGCCCCCAGGCCCGGGGACTATGGCTACACCTTC. Translating it yields CSAPRPGDYGYTF.

The chain employs TRBV6-6 and TRBJ1-3, with D unclear. CDR3 length equals 12 residues. The V end was cut by 6 bases, the J end by 6 bases, with 9 bases between. Germline V CDR1 and CDR2: MNHNY, SVGAGI (reference sequence). CDR3 residues: CASRNSLNTIYF. The CDR3 DNA is TGTGCCAGCAGAAACAGTTTAAACACCATATATTTT.

V and J are TRBV29-1 and TRBJ2-1; 8 positions match TRBD1. This CDR3 comprises 13 residues. The germline V gene encodes CDR1 SQVTM and CDR2 ANQGSEA. The ends lost 7 bases at V and 8 bases at J; junction bases unmatched: 10. The CDR3 nucleotides are TGCAGCGAGGCCGGACAGGGATCCCATGAGCAGTTCTTC. It codes for CSEAGQGSHEQFF.

This chain uses TRBV19 with TRBJ1-6; D remains unclear. Germline CDR1 is LNHDA and CDR2 is SQIVND (reference sequence). The CDR3 is made up of 12 amino acids. Trimming cost V 3 bases and J 5 bases, with 2 bases left between them. The CDR3 DNA reads as TGTGCCAGTAGTATCGATAATTCACCCCTCCACTTT. Translated: CASSIDNSPLHF.

J is TRBJ2-2 and V is TRBV10-3; the D gene is possibly TRBD1 (5 bases). Germline CDR1 and CDR2: ENHRY and SYGVKD. The CDR3 extends over 13 amino acids. V was pared by 8 bases and J by 5 bases, with 12 bases between. The DNA for the CDR3 is TGTGCCATCGGGGCGGAGTCAACCGGGGAGCTGTTTTTT. This translates into CAIGAESTGELFF.

The V and J genes are TRBV5-1 and TRBJ1-1, with D perhaps matching TRBD1 (5 bases). The CDR3 length is 13 residues. Trimming pared 4 bases from V and 1 base from J, leaving 8 bases between. Germline V gene data show CDR1 as SGHRS and CDR2 as YFSETQ. The DNA of the CDR3 is TGCGCCAGCAGCAGGAGGGGGAACACTGAAGCTTTCTTT. Its protein is CASSRRGNTEAFF.

The rearrangement joins TRBV7-9 to TRBJ2-3; D might be TRBD2 (5 bases). CDR1 and CDR2 (germline): SEHNR, FQNEAQ (reference sequence). V was pared by 0 bases and J by 2 bases, with 12 bases between. The length of the CDR3 is 16 residues. The CDR3 is CASSLAQEADTDTQYF. For the CDR3, the DNA is TGTGCCAGCAGCTTAGCCCAAGAAGCGGACACAGATACGCAGTATTTT. Looking up the rest from reference TRBV7-9 and TRBJ2-3 gives the full variable domain: DTGVSQNPRHKITKRGQNVTFRCDPISEHNRLYWYRQTLGQGPEFLTYFQNEAQLEKSRLLSDRFSAERPKGSFSTLEIQRTEQGDSAMYLCASSLAQEADTDTQYFGPGTRLTVL.

As regards this clone: The junction departs from germline at one end; a sequencing error may be responsible. The same CDR3 also results from other DNA sequences found in this sample. The CDR3 is CASRGHSNSPLHF. DNA of the CDR3: TGTGCCAGCAGAGGACATAGTAATTCCCCCCTCCACTTT. The chain joins TRBV27 to TRBJ1-6; the D gene is possibly TRBD1 (5 bases). Germline-derived CDR1 and CDR2 are MNHEY and SMNVEV (reference sequence). This CDR3 is built from 13 residues.

This chain links TRBV6-5 with TRBJ2-7; D possibly corresponds to TRBD1 (6 bases). The CDR3 spans 14 residues. The germline gives CDR1 MNHEY, CDR2 SVGAGI. Trimming cost V 6 bases and J 2 bases, with 14 bases left between them. The CDR3 spells CASRIVRGPYEQYF. The CDR3 region has the DNA TGTGCCAGCAGAATCGTCAGGGGACCCTACGAGCAGTACTTC.

The gene calls are TRBV19 and TRBJ1-1; tentative D call: TRBD1 (5 bases). The CDR3 is made up of 13 amino acids. Germline V CDR1 and CDR2: LNHDA, SQIVND (reference sequence). V was cut by 3 bases and J by 4 bases, with 9 bases left in between. The CDR3 loop reads CASSIRVSTEAFF. As DNA, the CDR3 is TGTGCCAGTAGTATCAGGGTTTCCACTGAAGCTTTCTTT.

This clone came up a few times. CDR3: CASSPGVGPLYEQYF. In DNA form, the CDR3 reads TGTGCCAGCAGCCCCGGGGTAGGGCCCCTCTACGAGCAGTACTTC. The chain recombines TRBV14 with TRBJ2-7; a possible D gene is TRBD2 (5 bases). This CDR3 contains 15 residues. Looked up from germline, CDR1 is SGHDN and CDR2 is FVKESK. The V end was cut by 4 bases, the J end by 3 bases, with 16 bases between.

The chain links TRBV4-1 to TRBJ1-3, with a tentative D call TRBD1 (5 bases). CDR1 and CDR2 from the germline V gene are MGHRA and YSYEKL. The CDR3 has 15 residues. V gave up 5 bases and J gave up 2 bases, with 13 bases separating them. The CDR3 bases are TGCGCCAGCAGCGCGTCGGGGGGTCCTGGAAACACCATATATTTT. Translated: CASSASGGPGNTIYF.

The chain uses TRBV6-1 and TRBJ1-4; D is unclear. The V gene lost 6 bases and the J gene lost 3 bases, with 11 bases spanning the gap. This CDR3 region has 14 residues. The germline V gene has CDR1 MNHNS and CDR2 SASEGT. For the CDR3, the DNA is TGTGCCAGCAGGGAGGGAGCCGCTAATGAAAAACTGTTTTTT. It codes for CASREGAANEKLFF.

Turning to this clone: The same CDR3 can be traced to other DNA sequences in this sample. This chain connects TRBV4-1 to TRBJ1-1, with D possibly matching TRBD1 (6 bases). This CDR3 has 14 amino acids. Looked up from germline, CDR1 is MGHRA and CDR2 is YSYEKL. Trimming pared 6 bases from V and 3 bases from J, leaving 14 bases between. The DNA for the CDR3 is TGCGCCAGCAGTCAGGGGCCTGGGGACACTGAAGCTTTCTTT. Translating gives CASSQGPGDTEAFF.

This clone was recorded a few times. The genes are TRBV2 and TRBJ2-2, with TRBD1 matching 7 bases. Per germline, CDR1 SNHLY and CDR2 FYNNEI. The V and J ends lost 1 base and 6 bases, in that order; junction bases with no gene match: 5. The CDR3 loop spans 15 amino acids. DNA of the CDR3: TGTGCCAGCAGTGAAGACAGGGGCAGGGCCGGGGAGCTGTTTTTT. Translation: CASSEDRGRAGELFF.

J is TRBJ1-1 and V is TRBV27, with a weak D call TRBD1 (6 bases). The CDR3 length is 13 residues. Trimming pared 7 bases from V and 4 bases from J, leaving 13 bases between. Germline V lookup: CDR1 MNHEY, CDR2 SMNVEV (reference sequence). The CDR3 DNA sequence: TGTGCCAGCACCCCGGGGGGGGCCACTGAAGCTTTCTTT. This translates into CASTPGGATEAFF.